This T cell receptor beta chain was sequenced in a study of blood T cell repertoires in COVID-19. Study at large: Sites in the United States, Italy and Spain provided acute and convalescent COVID-19 samples.

Libraries were prepared by immunoSEQ multiplex PCR; TCRdb keeps only in-frame clonotypes and omits some of them. This table has a few hundred thousand clones, around 90% appearing once. The length of the CDR3 is 17 residues. Germline values: CDR1 LGHDT, CDR2 YNNKEL (reference sequence). With V trimmed by 0 bases and J by 4 bases, 8 bases remained unmatched. Sequenced input: peripheral blood. The clonotype comes from a woman between 55 and 75 years old with COVID-19, enrolled during active disease. The rearrangement links TRBV3-1 (or the pseudogene TRBV3-2) to TRBJ1-5; 8 bases match TRBD1. CDR3 DNA: TGTGCCAGCAGCCAAGATACAGGGGGACACGGGAATCAGCCCCAGCATTTT. It yields the protein CASSQDTGGHGNQPQHF.